Reported below is one TCR beta chain. Time point defined: patch test 3, about 24 weeks after DPC sensitization. Treatment here: therapeutic diphenylcyclopropenone sensitization with weekly scalp DPC. Total RNA was isolated from unfractionated whole blood. The data were obtained in a study of human T cells and chemical hapten exposure. Study-level background: Subjects had 2% DPC placed on approximately 2 cm by approximately 2 cm of upper inner arm skin for sensitization. TCR yields per sample varied, mainly owing to small pooled library volume differences.

MiXCR, applied by TCRdb to the RACE reads, yields one record per CDR3 protein. The profile shows approximately 50,000 distinct CDR3 sequences, approximately 9.9% of them singletons. The CDR3 is made up of 11 amino acids. With 5 bases removed from V and 6 bases from J, the gap between germline ends came to 7 bases. In germline, CDR1 is MDHEN, CDR2 SYDVKM. V is TRBV28 and J is TRBJ1-2, with D uncertain. This specimen was whole blood, taken in connection with sensitization to the hapten diphenylcyclopropenone (DPC). This receptor was taken from a woman in her forties with alopecia areata. Some clones in this sample may be carry-over from other donors' samples. CDR3 region: CASSLNHGYTF. DNA of the CDR3: TGTGCCAGCAGTCTTAATCATGGCTACACCTTC.